This T cell receptor (beta chain) was retrieved from a study of cytomegalovirus exposure and HLA in healthy donors. Study conclusions and caveats: Because they were indistinguishable, some V segments, including TRBV6-2 and TRBV6-3, were excluded.

This CDR3 has 12 residues. CDR1 and CDR2 (germline): SGHDT, YYEEEE. V shed 1 base and J shed 8 bases, with 9 bases lying between them. Amplification used 60 Vbeta primers and 13 Jbeta primers. Measured with immunoSEQ multiplex PCR; TCRdb has only the in-frame clones, and not every one. The sample contains roughly 51,000 clones, about four fifths of which appear only once. This cohort consisted of healthy bone marrow donors. Note on this clone: Its antigen remains unknown.

J is TRBJ1-2 and V is TRBV5-6, with D uncertain. The receptor comes from a boy aged 5-17 years in good health and CMV-seropositive. Sequences were obtained from PBMCs. CDR3 coding DNA: TGTGCCAGCAGCTTGACGGGTCACGGCTACACCTTC. Residues: CASSLTGHGYTF.